Listed below are T cell receptor beta chains from one sample, sequenced in a study of T cell responses to AZD1222 COVID-19 vaccine. Clones were read by immunoSEQ multiplex PCR, and TCRdb kept only the in-frame ones, dropping some. Among about 97,000 clones listed, 88% were seen once. The sample was peripheral blood, taken on day 0 of AZD1222 vaccination. Receptor source: an adult in good health. Each CDR3 is given with its conserved first and last residue. D genes are given only for firm matches. Only part of the rows carry a size: once, few, many, or a class if the clone is expanded.

j_call	clone_size	d_call	v_call	cdr3_nt	cdr3_aa
TRBJ1-1	NA	NA	TRBV28	TGTGCCGCGGAGGGGAACACTGAAACTTTCTTT	CAAEGNTETFF
TRBJ1-3	NA	TRBD1	TRBV27	TGTGCCAGCAGTTTAAAGGGGGCGGGAAACACCATATATTTT	CASSLKGAGNTIYF
TRBJ1-4	NA	NA	TRBV2	TGTGCCAGCATGGACTTCAATGAAAAACTGTTTTTT	CASMDFNEKLFF
TRBJ1-1	NA	NA	TRBV6-5	TGTGCCAGCAGTTACAAGGCCACAGGCGGCGGGACTGAAGCTTTCTTT	CASSYKATGGGTEAFF
TRBJ2-1	NA	NA	TRBV21-1	TGTGCCACTCGGGAGGGGTATAGCTCCTACAATGAGCAGTTCTTC	CATREGYSSYNEQFF
TRBJ1-5	NA	NA	TRBV24-1	TGTGCCACCAGTGATATCGCAGGTCGGTCCCAGCATTTT	CATSDIAGRSQHF
TRBJ2-7	NA	TRBD2	TRBV6-5	TGTGCCAGCACCGGGGCTAGCGGGGGACAGTACGAGCAGTACTTC	CASTGASGGQYEQYF
TRBJ1-2	NA	NA	TRBV30	TGTGCCTGGAGTAGGGGGTATGGCTACACCTTC	CAWSRGYGYTF
TRBJ2-5	NA	TRBD1	TRBV7-9	TGTGCCAGCAGCTTTTGGTCAGGGGGCACGGAGACCCAGTACTTC	CASSFWSGGTETQYF
TRBJ1-2	NA	NA	TRBV29-1	TGCAGCGTGCGCCAGGGCAACTATGGCTACACCTTC	CSVRQGNYGYTF
TRBJ2-7	NA	TRBD1	TRBV5-8	TGTGCCAGCAGCGCTAGACAGGGAAGGTTCGAGCAGTACTTC	CASSARQGRFEQYF
TRBJ2-3	NA	NA	TRBV5-1	TGCGCCACCCGCCGCGGGGATACTAACACAGATACGCAGTATTTT	CATRRGDTNTDTQYF
TRBJ1-2	NA	NA	TRBV7-2	TGTGCCAGCAGCCCCGACGGAATCTATGGCTACACCTTC	CASSPDGIYGYTF
TRBJ2-7	NA	TRBD2	TRBV3-1/TRBV3-2	TGTGCCAGCAGCCAAGCTCCTAGCGGGGGTGACACCTACGAGCAGTACTTC	CASSQAPSGGDTYEQYF
TRBJ1-3	NA	NA	TRBV5-6	TGTGCCAGCAGCGGGGGGGTAAACACCATATATTTT	CASSGGVNTIYF
TRBJ1-1	NA	TRBD1	TRBV28	TGTGCCAGCAACAGGGGACCAAACACTGAAGCTTTCTTT	CASNRGPNTEAFF
TRBJ2-1	NA	TRBD2	TRBV6-5	TGTGCCAGCAGTTTTGGGGGGGGGACCTACAATGAGCAGTTCTTC	CASSFGGGTYNEQFF
TRBJ1-1	NA	NA	TRBV18	TGTGCCAGCTCAGCTGACAGGAACACTGAAGCTTTCTTT	CASSADRNTEAFF
TRBJ1-6	once	NA	TRBV28	TGTGCCAGCAGTTTAGACAGCAGGGTTTCACCCCTCCACTTT	CASSLDSRVSPLHF
TRBJ1-6	NA	NA	TRBV13	TGTGCCAGCAGCCCAACCGGGCCCGGGGGGAGTAATTCACCCCTCCACTTT	CASSPTGPGGSNSPLHF
TRBJ1-1	once	NA	TRBV20-1	TGCAGTGCTAGTCCCCTCAGCCGGGGTCACACTGAAGCTTTCTTT	CSASPLSRGHTEAFF
TRBJ2-7	once	NA	TRBV3-1/TRBV3-2	TGTGCCAGCAGCCAAGATATATACTACGAGCAGTACTTC	CASSQDIYYEQYF
TRBJ2-6	NA	NA	TRBV6-1	TGTGCCAGCAGTGATCACAGGGCCACTGGGGCCAACGTCCTGACTTTC	CASSDHRATGANVLTF
TRBJ2-6	NA	NA	TRBV7-7	TGTGCTAGCAGCTCTCGAGGAGACTCTGGGGCCAACGTCCTGACTTTC	CASSSRGDSGANVLTF
TRBJ2-7	NA	NA	TRBV2	TGTGCCAGCAACCCCCAGGTGAACGAGCAGTACTTC	CASNPQVNEQYF
TRBJ1-1	NA	TRBD1	TRBV7-8	TGTGCCAGCAGCTTATTGGGACAGGGCTTTGCTTTCTTT	CASSLLGQGFAFF
TRBJ1-6	NA	TRBD1	TRBV14	TGTGCCAGCAGCCAAGACAGGGGGCATTTTTCACCCCTCCACTTT	CASSQDRGHFSPLHF
TRBJ1-1	NA	NA	TRBV6-4	TGTGCCAGCAGAATTTCCGGGTGGAGCACTGAAGCTTTCTTT	CASRISGWSTEAFF
TRBJ2-3	NA	NA	TRBV6-1	TGTGCCAGCAGTGAATGGGATAGCACAGATACGCAGTATTTT	CASSEWDSTDTQYF
TRBJ2-3	NA	TRBD2	TRBV7-9	TGTGCCAGCAGCTTCCCCGGGGGGGTCACAGATACGCAGTATTTT	CASSFPGGVTDTQYF
TRBJ1-1	once	NA	TRBV18	TGTGCCAGCTCCCCAGGACATCTGAACACTGAAGCTTTCTTT	CASSPGHLNTEAFF
TRBJ2-5	NA	NA	TRBV2	TGTGCCAGCAGTGAAGAGGAGACCCAGTACTTC	CASSEEETQYF
TRBJ2-1	NA	TRBD2	TRBV7-9	TGTGCCAGCAGCTCAGGGGGAGCTAGCGGGGGGTCCTACAATGAGCAGTTCTTC	CASSSGGASGGSYNEQFF
TRBJ1-1	NA	NA	TRBV5-1	TGCGCCAGCAGCCCGTCCGACGAGGGGTGGCGAGGCACTGAAGCTTTCTTT	CASSPSDEGWRGTEAFF
TRBJ1-2	NA	TRBD1	TRBV5-1	TGCGCCAGCAGCTCCCTGACAGGGGGGACCTATGGCTACACCTTC	CASSSLTGGTYGYTF
TRBJ2-1	NA	TRBD2	TRBV19	TGTGCCAGTAGTATAGTAGCGGGGGCCTACAATGAGCAGTTCTTC	CASSIVAGAYNEQFF
TRBJ2-1	NA	NA	TRBV28	TGTGCCAGCAGTTTGGACAGCACCGGGAATGAGCAGTTCTTC	CASSLDSTGNEQFF
TRBJ1-5	NA	NA	TRBV19	TGTGCCAGTACTCTTAGCGGAAATAGCAATCAGCCCCAGCATTTT	CASTLSGNSNQPQHF
TRBJ2-3	NA	NA	TRBV2	TGTGCCAGCAGCGGGACTCTAAGCACAGATACGCAGTATTTT	CASSGTLSTDTQYF
TRBJ1-1	once	TRBD1	TRBV19	TGTGCCAGTAGTATCGACAGGGGAACTGAAGCTTTCTTT	CASSIDRGTEAFF